The rows below give T cell receptor beta chains drawn from one sample of a study of sequential checkpoint blockade in melanoma. Generated by immunoSEQ multiplex PCR, the TCRdb table keeps only in-frame clones and is missing some. This table has 5,500 to 6,500 clones, roughly 27% appearing once. The material sequenced was tumor tissue (inferred from file names), taken from a patient given nivolumab and ipilimumab in sequence. The receptors derive from a human donor with melanoma. The CDR3 runs from the conserved cysteine through the conserved F or W. Each record gives: clone size, V gene, CDR3 length, J gene, D gene, CDR3 protein, CDR3 DNA. D genes are given only for firm matches. The size entry is marked missing in some rows and otherwise reads once, few, many or a size class.

.	TRBV28	14	TRBJ1-3	.	CASRGTGNGNTIYF	TGTGCCAGCAGGGGAACAGGGAACGGAAACACCATATATTTT
few	TRBV28	16	TRBJ1-3	.	CASSLFHTGTGNTIYF	TGTGCCAGCAGTTTATTCCATACAGGGACCGGAAACACCATATATTTT
.	TRBV28	17	TRBJ1-2	.	CASSYPTGDGGNYGYTF	TGTGCCAGCAGTTACCCCACGGGGGACGGAGGAAACTATGGCTACACCTTC
.	TRBV9	15	TRBJ2-3	TRBD2	CASSKASGSTDTQYF	TGTGCCAGCAGCAAAGCTAGCGGGAGCACAGATACGCAGTATTTT
few	TRBV6-8	12	TRBJ2-7	.	CASSYSLGEQYF	TGTGCCAGCAGTTACTCTCTAGGCGAGCAGTACTTC
few	TRBV6-8	16	TRBJ2-2	.	CASSYSTGDLSGELFF	TGTGCCAGCAGTTACTCCACGGGGGATTTGTCCGGGGAGCTGTTTTTT
medium-sized	TRBV9	15	TRBJ2-2	.	CASSVVGGDPGELFF	TGTGCCAGCAGCGTAGTCGGGGGAGATCCCGGGGAGCTGTTTTTT
few	TRBV28	13	TRBJ1-5	.	CASGESSNQPQHF	TGTGCCAGCGGGGAAAGTAGCAATCAGCCCCAGCATTTT
few	TRBV28	16	TRBJ1-3	.	CASSGLGPASGNTIYF	TGTGCCAGCAGTGGCTTAGGACCGGCCTCTGGAAACACCATATATTTT
medium-sized	TRBV11-3	14	TRBJ2-7	.	CASSLGGSGYEQYF	TGTGCCAGCAGCTTAGGGGGGTCGGGCTACGAGCAGTACTTC
.	TRBV5-1	14	TRBJ2-5	.	CASSLEGNQETQYF	TGCGCCAGCAGCTTGGAAGGGAACCAAGAGACCCAGTACTTC
few	TRBV15	16	TRBJ2-3	TRBD2	CATSRGLAGFITTQYF	TGTGCCACCAGCAGAGGACTAGCGGGGTTCATCACTACGCAGTATTTT
.	TRBV10-2	14	TRBJ2-5	.	CASSEGAMQETQYF	TGCGCCAGCAGTGAAGGCGCGATGCAAGAGACCCAGTACTTC
.	TRBV19	18	TRBJ2-7	TRBD1	CASSTFPRGQGIVYEQYF	TGTGCCAGTAGTACCTTTCCCCGAGGACAGGGGATCGTCTACGAGCAGTACTTC
.	TRBV6-8	15	TRBJ2-1	.	CASRALGTGYNEQFF	TGTGCCAGCAGAGCCTTAGGGACTGGGTACAATGAGCAGTTCTTC
many	TRBV11-3	16	TRBJ1-6	.	CASSARIWGSPSPLHF	TGTGCCAGCAGCGCCCGAATCTGGGGTAGTCCCTCACCCCTCCACTTT
.	TRBV6-8	17	TRBJ1-5	TRBD1	CASRGQGARYSNQPQHF	TGTGCCAGCAGAGGACAGGGGGCCCGGTATAGCAATCAGCCCCAGCATTTT
many	TRBV11-3	14	TRBJ2-3	.	CASSLVQITDTQYF	TGTGCCAGCAGCTTGGTCCAAATCACAGATACGCAGTATTTT
.	TRBV11-3	14	TRBJ2-7	.	CASSLTQGPDEQYF	TGTGCCAGCAGCTTAACTCAGGGGCCCGACGAGCAGTACTTC
.	TRBV18	12	TRBJ1-2	.	CASSPDSNGYTF	TGTGCCAGCTCACCGGACAGTAATGGCTACACCTTC
large	TRBV9	12	TRBJ1-2	.	CASSVGGLGYTF	TGTGCCAGCAGCGTTGGGGGTTTGGGCTACACCTTC
many	TRBV7-6	17	TRBJ2-1	TRBD2	CASSYYGTSGRRYEQFF	TGTGCCAGCAGCTACTACGGGACTAGCGGGAGGAGGTATGAGCAGTTCTTC
.	TRBV11-3	15	TRBJ1-2	TRBD1	CASNNPGQGNYGYTF	TGTGCCAGCAACAATCCGGGACAGGGGAACTATGGCTACACCTTC
few	TRBV5-1	15	TRBJ2-3	TRBD1	CASSYGQGGVNTQYF	TGCGCCAGCAGCTACGGACAGGGTGGGGTAAATACGCAGTATTTT
few	TRBV30	12	TRBJ2-1	.	CAWSETSIEQFF	TGTGCCTGGAGTGAAACGTCGATCGAGCAGTTCTTC
medium-sized	TRBV11-3	15	TRBJ2-2	.	CASSPGGTYPGELFF	TGTGCCAGCAGCCCAGGGGGGACATACCCCGGGGAGCTGTTTTTT
.	TRBV19	13	TRBJ1-1	.	CASSIGVNTEAFF	TGTGCCAGTAGTATTGGGGTGAACACTGAAGCTTTCTTT
.	TRBV29-1	13	TRBJ2-7	.	CSVVRGGGLEQYF	TGCAGCGTTGTGCGGGGAGGTGGTCTCGAGCAGTACTTC
large	TRBV11-3	15	TRBJ1-3	TRBD1	CASSRGQGTGNTIYF	TGTGCCAGCAGCAGAGGACAGGGAACTGGAAACACCATATATTTT
few	TRBV9	18	TRBJ2-3	TRBD2	CASGGTSGSSVGTDTQYF	TGTGCCAGCGGGGGGACTAGCGGGAGCTCGGTAGGGACAGATACGCAGTATTTT
many	TRBV11-3	16	TRBJ2-4	.	CASSLRRIGAKNIQYF	TGTGCCAGCAGCTTACGGCGGATTGGGGCCAAAAACATTCAGTACTTC
few	TRBV12-5	15	TRBJ2-7	TRBD1	CASRSGTGPYYEQYF	TGTGCCAGCCGATCCGGGACAGGGCCTTACTACGAGCAGTACTTC
.	TRBV5-1	14	TRBJ1-1	.	CASSFIDINTEAFF	TGCGCCAGCAGCTTTATCGATATAAACACTGAAGCTTTCTTT
medium-sized	TRBV11-3	16	TRBJ2-3	TRBD2	CASSFSSGGSTDTQYF	TGTGCCAGCAGCTTCTCTAGCGGGGGGAGCACAGATACGCAGTATTTT
.	TRBV18	15	TRBJ2-1	.	CASSPSSRNMGEQFF	TGTGCCAGCTCACCATCCAGTAGGAATATGGGTGAGCAGTTCTTC
once	TRBV5-1	14	TRBJ1-5	.	CASSLGAVESSQHF	TGCGCCAGCAGTTTGGGGGCCGTAGAATCGTCCCAGCATTTT
few	TRBV9	16	TRBJ1-1	.	CASSVGPKVMNTEAFF	TGTGCCAGCAGCGTGGGACCGAAAGTCATGAACACTGAAGCTTTCTTT
many	TRBV11-3	14	TRBJ2-7	.	CASSLGGGSYEQYF	TGTGCCAGCAGCTTAGGAGGCGGATCCTACGAGCAGTACTTC
many	TRBV11-3	14	TRBJ2-7	TRBD1	CASGFDRATYEQYF	TGTGCCAGCGGTTTTGACAGGGCCACCTACGAGCAGTACTTC
few	TRBV30	14	TRBJ2-7	TRBD2	CAWRPWGGNHEQYF	TGTGCCTGGAGACCCTGGGGGGGGAACCACGAGCAGTACTTC
few	TRBV6-8	13	TRBJ1-2	.	CASTVPGGLGYTF	TGTGCCAGCACCGTCCCGGGGGGCTTGGGCTACACCTTC
.	TRBV18	14	TRBJ2-2	.	CASSPRQQIGELFF	TGTGCCAGCTCACCTCGGCAGCAAATCGGGGAGCTGTTTTTT
.	TRBV29-1	13	TRBJ2-5	TRBD2	CSVSRGGGETQYF	TGCAGCGTTTCCCGGGGCGGGGGAGAGACCCAGTACTTC
medium-sized	TRBV11-3	15	TRBJ2-1	TRBD2	CASSAASGGYNEQFF	TGTGCCAGCAGCGCGGCTAGCGGGGGTTACAATGAGCAGTTCTTC
.	TRBV11-3	14	TRBJ1-2	.	CASSLGGAGAGYTF	TGTGCCAGCAGCTTGGGCGGGGCCGGGGCTGGCTACACCTTC
medium-sized	TRBV6-8	15	TRBJ1-2	.	CASSYSVWVNYGYTF	TGTGCCAGCAGTTACTCAGTGTGGGTTAACTATGGCTACACCTTC
once	TRBV18	16	TRBJ2-3	.	CASSPGLRGSTDTQYF	TGTGCCAGCTCACCGGGCTTAAGGGGAAGCACAGATACGCAGTATTTT
.	TRBV9	14	TRBJ2-2	.	CASSVGGNTGELFF	TGTGCCAGCAGCGTAGGGGGGAACACCGGGGAGCTGTTTTTT
.	TRBV19	17	TRBJ2-6	.	CASMPGHLLSGANVLTF	TGTGCCAGTATGCCGGGACACCTACTCTCTGGGGCCAACGTCCTGACTTTC
once	TRBV19	17	TRBJ2-1	.	CASSIFLTTVKGNEQFF	TGTGCCAGTAGTATTTTCCTAACCACAGTTAAAGGCAATGAGCAGTTCTTC
few	TRBV28	15	TRBJ2-1	.	CASSSTRRGHNEQFF	TGTGCCAGCAGTTCAACCCGCCGGGGTCACAATGAGCAGTTCTTC
few	TRBV6-8	13	TRBJ2-5	TRBD2	CAGRASGQETQYF	TGTGCCGGGCGGGCTAGCGGTCAAGAGACCCAGTACTTC
.	TRBV28	16	TRBJ2-2	.	CASSVRPGRNTGELFF	TGTGCCAGCAGTGTACGTCCGGGCCGAAACACCGGGGAGCTGTTTTTT
.	TRBV28	15	TRBJ2-1	TRBD2	CASEVTLAGGREQFF	TGTGCCAGTGAGGTAACACTAGCGGGGGGGCGGGAGCAGTTCTTC
few	TRBV28	16	TRBJ2-3	TRBD1	CASWISGTGGRDTQYF	TGTGCCAGCTGGATCTCCGGGACAGGGGGGAGAGATACGCAGTATTTT